A single sample gave rise to the 10 T cell receptor beta chains below, sequenced in a study of T-cell reconstitution after alpha-beta-depleted transplantation in children. For TCRbeta, the library was prepared with unique molecular identifiers. TCRdb processed the PCR reads anew with MiXCR; each CDR3 protein has one entry. This repertoire shows 200,000 to 300,000 distinct CDR3 sequences, 9.5% to 15% found once; its top ten account for approximately 2.4%. The sample in question was PBMCs from the stem cell graft donor, obtained from the stem cell graft. Receptors originate from a human donor who donated a stem cell graft to a child with acute lymphoblastic leukemia.

This clonotype was seen more than once but under ten times. The genes are TRBV9 and TRBJ2-1; 12 bases fit TRBD2. CDR3 size: 17 residues. The junction had 7 bases not matched to a gene; V was cut back by 3 bases and J by 3 bases. Germline assignment: CDR1 SGDLS and CDR2 YYNGEE. CDR3 residues: CASSEGGLAGFYNEQFF. CDR3 DNA: TGTGCCAGCAGCGAGGGGGGACTAGCGGGTTTCTACAATGAGCAGTTCTTC.

Many counts were recorded for this clonotype. The chain employs TRBV29-1 and TRBJ2-5; D might be TRBD2 (6 bases). The CDR3 runs 17 residues. The germline V gene has CDR1 SQVTM and CDR2 ANQGSEA. V dropped 8 bases and J dropped 3 bases, with 28 bases sitting between them. CDR3 amino acids: CSSINRGKGPVEETQYF. CDR3 sequence (DNA): TGCAGCTCCATCAATCGGGGGAAAGGGCCGGTCGAAGAGACCCAGTACTTC. The variable domain in full, completed from reference TRBV29-1 and TRBJ2-5, reads SAVISQKPSRDICQRGTSLTIQCQVDSQVTMMFWYRQQPGQSLTLIATANQGSEATYESGFVIDKFPISRPNLTFSTLTVSNMSPEDSSIYLCSSINRGKGPVEETQYFGPGTRLLVL.

At least ten counts were recorded for this clonotype. The rearrangement uses TRBV12-3 or TRBV12-4 and TRBJ2-1, with 10 bases lining up with TRBD2. V shed 7 bases, J shed 9 bases, and the junction held 12 bases outside the gene matches. The CDR3 is 15 residues long. The CDR3 DNA follows: TGTGCCAGCATCCTTAGCGGGAGGCTCAAGTCTGAGCAGTTCTTC. Protein product: CASILSGRLKSEQFF.

This clonotype was counted many times. CDR3 region: CASSGTSGDSTDTQYF. The CDR3 nucleotides read TGTGCCAGCAGCGGGACTAGCGGGGATAGCACAGATACGCAGTATTTT. The chain combines TRBV7-2 with TRBJ2-3, with 13 bases lining up with TRBD2. CDR3 length: 16 amino acids. V was pared by 5 bases and J by 0 bases, with 2 bases of the junction left unmatched. Germline CDR1 and CDR2: SGHTA and FQGNSA.

This clonotype has more than one count but fewer than ten. The chain uses TRBV30 and TRBJ2-1, with D possibly TRBD2 on 6 matching bases. CDR1 and CDR2 (germline): GTSNPN, SVGIG (reference sequence). V was shortened by 5 bases and J by 9 bases, with 17 bases between the two germline ends. This CDR3 contains 13 residues. The DNA of the CDR3 is TGTGCCTGGTCCGGGGGTGCGTACTCTGAGCAGTTCTTC. Translating it yields CAWSGGAYSEQFF.

This clonotype was counted many times. V is TRBV7-9 and J is TRBJ2-7, with unresolved D. In germline, CDR1 is SEHNR, CDR2 FQNEAQ (reference sequence). V lost 5 bases, J lost 3 bases, and 5 bases lay in between. This CDR3 is built from 11 residues. As DNA, the CDR3 is TGTGCCAGCAGCCCGGACTACGAGCAGTACTTC. It specifies CASSPDYEQYF.

This clonotype was counted at least ten times. The V call is TRBV3-1, the J call TRBJ1-1; no clear D gene. Germline V gene lookup returns CDR1 LGHDT and CDR2 YNNKEL (reference sequence). With 6 bases removed from V and 5 bases from J, the gap between germline ends came to 10 bases. The CDR3 spans 12 residues. CDR3 coding DNA: TGTGCCAGCAGAGGGAGTCGGACTGAAGCTTTCTTT. This translates into CASRGSRTEAFF.

This clonotype was picked up many times. The chain combines TRBV6-1 with TRBJ2-7; 13 nucleotides agree with TRBD2. This CDR3 has 15 residues. Germline V lookup: CDR1 MNHNS, CDR2 SASEGT. Trimming removed 4 bases from V and 7 bases from J; junction bases left unmatched: 7. This CDR3 reads CASSAGLAGVGEQYF. Written as DNA, the CDR3 is TGTGCCAGCAGTGCTGGACTAGCGGGAGTCGGGGAGCAGTACTTC.

This clonotype showed up many times. The rearrangement joins TRBV28 to TRBJ1-5, with D hard to call. Trimming cost V 10 bases and J 6 bases, with 19 bases left between them. The CDR3 covers 14 residues. CDR1 is MDHEN and CDR2 is SYDVKM in the germline V gene. The CDR3 loop is CATEYSQPSQPQHF. Written as DNA, the CDR3 is TGTGCCACCGAATACTCGCAGCCCAGTCAGCCCCAGCATTTT.

Many counts were recorded for this clonotype. The gene calls are TRBV5-1 and TRBJ2-2; a weak D match, TRBD1 (5 bases). CDR3 length equals 15 residues. The germline V gene encodes CDR1 SGHRS and CDR2 YFSETQ. Trimming removed 4 bases from V and 1 base from J, with 11 bases in between. The CDR3 here is CASSLYDRNTGELFF. The CDR3 DNA is TGCGCCAGCAGCCTGTACGACAGGAACACCGGGGAGCTGTTTTTT.